Presented here are 5 T cell receptor beta chains from one specimen sequenced in a study of cytomegalovirus exposure and HLA in healthy donors. The primer mix had 60 Vbeta and 13 Jbeta primers. The protocol was immunoSEQ multiplex PCR, while the TCRdb copy is restricted to in-frame clones and leaves out a portion. The sample shows over 95,000 clones, roughly 82% of them seen only once. Sample: PBMCs. The source of these receptors is a middle-aged man in good health and CMV-seropositive.

V is TRBV28 and J is TRBJ1-2, with D maybe TRBD1 (5 bases). This CDR3 spans 12 amino acids. The V gene's germline CDR1 is MDHEN and CDR2 SYDVKM. The ends were cut back, 4 bases at V and 8 bases at J, with 11 bases in the middle. In DNA form, the CDR3 reads TGTGCCAGCAGTTGGGGCACCTGGGGCTACACCTTC. Translation: CASSWGTWGYTF.

The chain is built from TRBV28 and TRBJ2-1; 7 bases line up with TRBD1. Trimming cost V 6 bases and J 4 bases; bases outside gene matches: 9. Germline V gene data show CDR1 as MDHEN and CDR2 as SYDVKM. The CDR3 length is 15 residues. CDR3 DNA: TGTGCCAGCAGCCGATCCTGGGACAGATACAATGAGCAGTTCTTC. It yields the protein CASSRSWDRYNEQFF.

The chain couples TRBV4-3 to TRBJ1-1; no clear D gene. V lost 1 base and J lost 9, with 12 bases in between. From germline, CDR1 is LGHNA and CDR2 YSLEER. The length of the CDR3 is 13 residues. The CDR3 nucleotides are TGCGCCAGCAGCCAAGCATTTGCCCTAAAAGCTTTCTTT. Protein: CASSQAFALKAFF.

This sequence joins TRBV28 and TRBJ1-5; D may be TRBD1 (6 bases). V was trimmed by 5 bases and J by 3 bases, leaving 17 bases between them. This CDR3 has 16 residues. The V gene's germline CDR1 is MDHEN and CDR2 SYDVKM. CDR3 amino acids: CASSRDTLSFNQPQHF. The CDR3 DNA follows: TGTGCCAGCAGTAGGGACACCCTATCATTCAATCAGCCCCAGCATTTT.

This clone has more than one count but fewer than ten. V gene TRBV4-3 combines with J gene TRBJ1-2; 9 nucleotides agree with TRBD1. Germline CDR1 reads LGHNA; CDR2 reads YSLEER. The CDR3 covers 16 residues. Losses at the gene ends were 4 bases for V and 7 bases for J; bases not matched to a gene: 13. CDR3 sequence reads: CASSPSALTGGSGYTF. The DNA for the CDR3 is TGCGCCAGCAGCCCAAGTGCCTTAACAGGGGGCTCTGGCTACACCTTC.